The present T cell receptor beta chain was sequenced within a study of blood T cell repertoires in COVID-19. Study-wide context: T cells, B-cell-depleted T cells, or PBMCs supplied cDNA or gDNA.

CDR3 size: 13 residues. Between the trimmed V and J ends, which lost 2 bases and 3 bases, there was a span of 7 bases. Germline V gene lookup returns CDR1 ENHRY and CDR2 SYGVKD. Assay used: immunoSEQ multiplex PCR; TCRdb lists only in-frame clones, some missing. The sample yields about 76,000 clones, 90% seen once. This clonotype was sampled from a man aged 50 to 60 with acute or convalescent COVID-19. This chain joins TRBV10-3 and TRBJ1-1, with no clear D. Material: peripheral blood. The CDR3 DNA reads TGTGCCATCAGTGAGCAGGAGGACACTGAAGCTTTCTTT. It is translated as CAISEQEDTEAFF.